This TCR beta chain was identified in a study of beta chain features in type 1 diabetes. On the study more broadly: Investigators examined more than 90 million sorted cells across all samples. Study-level results: The naive, central memory and Treg TCRB repertoires looked more alike in patients than they did in healthy donors. People with Type 1 diabetes carried modestly yet significantly shorter TCRB CDR3s in all four CD4+ subsets.

Comments on this clone: Its antigen remains unknown.

The investigators reverse transcribed all of the isolated RNA, so they sequenced expressed TCRB transcripts. Deep immunoSEQ sequencing covered naive, central memory and regulatory T cell samples. Repertoires were generated with immunoSEQ multiplex PCR, while TCRdb's copy carries only in-frame clones and drops some. Of roughly 240,000 clones in the sample, roughly 24% were seen once. The CDR3 sequence is 14 residues long. The trim removed 7 bases at V and 7 bases at J, leaving 8 bases unmatched. Germline V CDR1 and CDR2: MNHEY, SVGAGI. Sorting of CD4+ naive, central memory, regulatory and stem cell-like memory cells was performed via CD45RO/CCR7/CD25/CD127/CD95/CD27.

V and J are TRBV6-5 and TRBJ2-1; 9 bases fit TRBD2. The source material was naive CD4+ T cells from blood. The TCR sequence derives from a woman in her thirties with type 1 diabetes. CDR3 nucleotides: TGTGCCAGCACCACAGAGCTAGCGGGGAATGAGCAGTTCTTC. Its translation is CASTTELAGNEQFF.